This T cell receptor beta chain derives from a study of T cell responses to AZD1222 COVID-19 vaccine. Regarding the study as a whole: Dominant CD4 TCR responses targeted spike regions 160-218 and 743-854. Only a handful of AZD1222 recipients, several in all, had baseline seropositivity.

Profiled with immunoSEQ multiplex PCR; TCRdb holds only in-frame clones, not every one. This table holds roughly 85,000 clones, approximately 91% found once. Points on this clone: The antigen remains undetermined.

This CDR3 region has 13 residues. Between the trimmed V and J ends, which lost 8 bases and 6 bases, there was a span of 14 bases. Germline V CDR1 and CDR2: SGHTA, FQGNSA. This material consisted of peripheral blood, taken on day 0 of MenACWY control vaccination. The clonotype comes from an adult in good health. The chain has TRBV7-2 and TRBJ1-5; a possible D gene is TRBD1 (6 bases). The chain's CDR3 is CASQQGGGQPQHF. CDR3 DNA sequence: TGTGCCAGCCAACAGGGTGGGGGTCAGCCCCAGCATTTT.